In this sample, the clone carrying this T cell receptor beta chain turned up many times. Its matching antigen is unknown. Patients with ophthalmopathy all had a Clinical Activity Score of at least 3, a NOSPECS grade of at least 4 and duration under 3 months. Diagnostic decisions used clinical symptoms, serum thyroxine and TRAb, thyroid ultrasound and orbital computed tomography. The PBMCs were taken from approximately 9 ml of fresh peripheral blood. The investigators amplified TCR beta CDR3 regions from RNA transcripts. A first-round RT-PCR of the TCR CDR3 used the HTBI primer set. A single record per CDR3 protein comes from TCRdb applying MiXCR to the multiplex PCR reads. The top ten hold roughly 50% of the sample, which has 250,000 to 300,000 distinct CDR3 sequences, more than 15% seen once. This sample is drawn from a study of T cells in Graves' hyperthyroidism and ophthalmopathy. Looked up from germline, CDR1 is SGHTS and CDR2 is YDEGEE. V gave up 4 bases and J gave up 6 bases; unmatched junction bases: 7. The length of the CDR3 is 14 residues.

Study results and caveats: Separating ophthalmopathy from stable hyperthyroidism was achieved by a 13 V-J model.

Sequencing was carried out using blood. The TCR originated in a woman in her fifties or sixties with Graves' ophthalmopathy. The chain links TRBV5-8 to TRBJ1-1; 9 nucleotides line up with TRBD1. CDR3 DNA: TGTGCCAGCAGCGCACAGGGGGCTGGGTCTGAAGCTTTCTTT. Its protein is CASSAQGAGSEAFF. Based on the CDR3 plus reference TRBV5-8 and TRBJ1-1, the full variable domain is EAGVTQSPTHLIKTRGQQATLRCSPISGHTSVYWYQQALGLGLQFLLWYDEGEERNRGNFPPRFSGRQFPNYSSELNVNALELEDSALYLCASSAQGAGSEAFFGQGTRLTVV.